These 10 T cell receptor beta chains originate from one sample sequenced in a study of a mutant IDH1 vaccine in newly diagnosed glioma. No antigens are known for them. Here immunoSEQ multiplex PCR was the method, and the copy in TCRdb shows in-frame clones only, minus some. This table holds 50,000 to 65,000 clones, about 81% found once. The time point is: week 11, during vaccination. All doses held 300 ug of mutant IDH1 20-mer peptide, with topical imiquimod. Source: PBMCs, taken from a glioma patient whose treatment included an IDH1 peptide vaccine. These receptors were collected from a woman between 45 and 65 years old with glioma.

This clone has more than one count but fewer than ten. This rearrangement joins TRBV10-1 to TRBJ2-7; 7 nucleotides line up with TRBD2. CDR3 length: 15 residues. With V trimmed by 3 bases and J by 2 bases, 7 bases remained unmatched. Per the germline V gene, CDR1 is WNHNN and CDR2 is SYGVQD (reference sequence). The DNA of the CDR3 is TGCGCCAGCAGTGAAAGGGTAGCGGGCCCCTACGAGCAGTACTTC. The encoded protein is CASSERVAGPYEQYF.

CDR3 loop: CSVLAGTQYF. The DNA of the CDR3 is TGCAGCGTGTTAGCCGGTACGCAGTATTTT. This chain links TRBV29-1 with TRBJ2-3; no reliable D call. The V gene's germline CDR1 is SQVTM and CDR2 ANQGSEA. Trimming stripped 6 bases from V and 8 bases from J, with 9 bases between. This CDR3 is built from 10 residues.

This clone was counted between two and nine times. V gene TRBV18 combines with J gene TRBJ1-1; D call uncertain. This CDR3 has 13 amino acids. Trimming shortened V by 9 bases and J by 0 bases, and 11 bases separated the two germline ends. The germline CDR1 and CDR2 sequences are KGHSH and LQKENI. DNA of the CDR3: TGTGCCAGTTTGCCCGAGATGAACACTGAAGCTTTCTTT. It specifies CASLPEMNTEAFF.

The chain has TRBV5-1 and TRBJ2-3; D gene unclear. V was trimmed by 7 bases and J by 1 base, leaving 13 bases between them. Germline lookup yields CDR1 SGHRS and CDR2 YFSETQ. This CDR3 spans 14 amino acids. The CDR3 region is CASEIASGTDTQYF. CDR3 bases: TGCGCCAGCGAAATTGCTTCTGGCACAGATACGCAGTATTTT. The full variable domain, with the rest looked up from reference TRBV5-1 and TRBJ2-3, is KAGVTQTPRYLIKTRGQQVTLSCSPISGHRSVSWYQQTPGQGLQFLFEYFSETQRNKGNFPGRFSGRQFSNSRSEMNVSTLELGDSALYLCASEIASGTDTQYFGPGTRLTVL.

This rearrangement joins TRBV9 to TRBJ2-1; TRBD2 matches 12 bases. Germline assignment: CDR1 SGDLS and CDR2 YYNGEE. The V gene end was trimmed by 1 base and the J gene end by 3 bases; junction bases not matched to a gene: 2. The CDR3 is 16 residues long. CDR3 region: CASSVLAGGNYNEQFF. The CDR3 DNA reads TGTGCCAGCAGCGTACTAGCGGGGGGGAACTACAATGAGCAGTTCTTC.

This chain connects TRBV10-3 to TRBJ2-7; TRBD2 matches at 7 bases. The junction had 14 bases not matched to a gene; V was cut back by 10 bases and J by 5 bases. Germline V gene lookup returns CDR1 ENHRY and CDR2 SYGVKD. The CDR3 length is 14 residues. The CDR3 DNA reads as TGTGCCAGCGGCCATTTCCGGGGGAGGGACGAGCAGTACTTC. Its translation: CASGHFRGRDEQYF.

This clone has a handful of counts. The rearrangement uses TRBV6-5 and TRBJ1-5; D remains unclear. Trimming left V 5 bases short and J 6 bases short, with 8 bases between. There are 12 residues in the CDR3. Germline values: CDR1 MNHEY, CDR2 SVGAGI. The CDR3 loop reads CASSLPGQPQHF. Written as DNA, the CDR3 is TGTGCCAGCAGTCTTCCGGGTCAGCCCCAGCATTTT.

This clone showed up just a few times. This chain connects TRBV19 to TRBJ1-2, with no clear D. Trimming stripped 7 bases from V and 4 bases from J, with 13 bases between. Germline assignment: CDR1 LNHDA and CDR2 SQIVND (reference sequence). The CDR3 covers 13 residues. The DNA of the CDR3 is TGTGCCAGTACCCTGACCTCGGGCTATGGCTACACCTTC. Its translation is CASTLTSGYGYTF.

This clone was observed a handful of times. The chain is built from TRBV30 and TRBJ1-6; a weak D match, TRBD1 (5 bases). V was pared by 4 bases and J by 13 bases, with 14 bases between. Germline-derived CDR1 and CDR2 are GTSNPN and SVGIG (reference sequence). The CDR3 runs to 12 residues. The DNA of the CDR3 is TGTGCCTGGACCCCCTATAGGGACCCCCTCCACTTT. Translation gives CAWTPYRDPLHF.

The J gene is TRBJ2-1, the V gene TRBV11-2, with TRBD1 as a possible D gene (6 bases). Germline V lookup: CDR1 SGHAT, CDR2 FQNNGV. CDR3 size: 16 residues. Trimming took off 1 base at V and 2 bases at J, with 12 bases between the two ends. The CDR3 sequence: CASSLGSGVPYNEQFF. The CDR3 bases are TGTGCCAGCAGCTTAGGATCAGGGGTCCCCTACAATGAGCAGTTCTTC. Variable domain in full (rest from reference TRBV11-2 and TRBJ2-1): EAGVAQSPRYKIIEKRQSVAFWCNPISGHATLYWYQQILGQGPKLLIQFQNNGVVDDSQLPKDRFSAERLKGVDSTLKIQPAKLEDSAVYLCASSLGSGVPYNEQFFGPGTRLTVL.